This TCR beta chain was identified during a study of blood T cell repertoires in COVID-19. About the study: Samples came from the United States, Italy and Spain, spanning acute and convalescent COVID-19. The cDNA or gDNA used as material had been derived from T cells, B-cell-depleted T cells, or PBMCs.

In the source study's methods: For nucleated cells, counts were estimated from reference gene primer amplification. TCRdb keeps only in-frame clones here, not all; method: immunoSEQ multiplex PCR. V and J calls and clone size are given by that table; D and trimming were obtained from the DNA. The data show about 14,000 clones, about 83% seen once. The CDR3 spans 14 residues. The germline CDR1 and CDR2 sequences are SGDLS and YYNGEE. Trimming removed 4 bases from V and 3 bases from J, with 13 bases in between. Sequencing was done on a sample of peripheral blood. The chain employs TRBV9 and TRBJ1-1; D gene uncertain. The receptor's source is a human donor in a cohort sampled during active COVID-19. The CDR3 nucleotides read TGTGCCAGCAGCCCCAGGTGGGAGGACACTGAAGCTTTCTTT. Translating gives CASSPRWEDTEAFF. Complete variable domain (other parts from reference TRBV9 and TRBJ1-1): DSGVTQTPKHLITATGQRVTLRCSPRSGDLSVYWYQQSLDQGLQFLIQYYNGEERAKGNILERFSAQQFPDLHSELNLSSLELGDSALYFCASSPRWEDTEAFFGQGTRLTVV.